A single sample is the source of the 30 T cell receptor beta chains below, sequenced in a study of post-analysis software for immune sequencing data. Unique molecular identifiers had been added to the TCR beta cDNA libraries. In TCRdb, the PCR reads were re-called with MiXCR into one record per CDR3 protein. The top ten hold about 0.5% of the sample, which has roughly 700,000 distinct CDR3 sequences, 25% to 30% seen once. The study, taken as a whole, reports: The five TRBV segments detected at higher frequency in patients than in controls included TRBV5-6, TRBV5-1 and TRBV20-1.

No antigens are known for them. The sample comprised blood. These receptors originate from a girl aged 5-17 years with multiple sclerosis.

Note on this clonotype: A much larger clone lies one base from this, so it may be a read error. V is TRBV27 and J is TRBJ2-3; D could derive from TRBD1 or TRBD2 (5 bases each). V was cut by 6 bases and J by 12 bases, with 25 bases left in between. The CDR3 has 15 amino acids. Per germline, CDR1 MNHEY and CDR2 SMNVEV (reference sequence). CDR3 nucleotide sequence: TGTGCCAGCAGCCCTTCCGGGGCAGGGATCGCCCTACAGTATTTT. Translated: CASSPSGAGIALQYF.

V usage is TRBV28 and J usage is TRBJ2-3, with TRBD2 identical over 12 bases. The CDR3 loop spans 16 amino acids. Unmatched junction bases numbered 7, after V lost 3 bases and J lost 6 bases. Per the germline V gene, CDR1 is MDHEN and CDR2 is SYDVKM. The CDR3, as DNA: TGTGCCAGCAGTTTTTTCATTGGACTAGCGGGGGATACGCAGTATTTT. This translates into CASSFFIGLAGDTQYF. Variable domain in full (rest from reference TRBV28 and TRBJ2-3): DVKVTQSSRYLVKRTGEKVFLECVQDMDHENMFWYRQDPGLGLRLIYFSYDVKMKEKGDIPEGYSVSREKKERFSLILESASTNQTSMYLCASSFFIGLAGDTQYFGPGTRLTVL.

This clonotype was detected a few times. CDR3 protein: CASSQDLSYGYTF. DNA for the CDR3: TGTGCCAGCAGCCAGGACTTAAGCTATGGCTACACCTTC. The V gene is TRBV14, the J gene TRBJ1-2; D gene uncertain. Deletions cut 3 bases from V and 4 bases from J, with 9 bases between. This CDR3 comprises 13 residues. CDR1 and CDR2 from the germline V gene are SGHDN and FVKESK.

This clonotype was counted a few times. This chain joins TRBV9 and TRBJ2-4, with D tentatively TRBD2 (7 bases). V lost 0 bases, J lost 1 base, and 14 bases lay in between. Looked up from germline, CDR1 is SGDLS and CDR2 is YYNGEE. This CDR3 has 17 residues. CDR3 sequence reads: CASSVGGGRAAKNIQYF. CDR3 nucleotides: TGTGCCAGCAGCGTAGGGGGGGGGCGCGCGGCCAAAAACATTCAGTACTTC.

The gene calls are TRBV6-5 and TRBJ2-5; TRBD2 might be the D (6 bases). Deletions cut 0 bases from V and 0 bases from J, with 17 bases between. The CDR3 contains 18 residues. Germline CDR1 and CDR2: MNHEY and SVGAGI. CDR3: CASSYSSLARGNQETQYF. DNA for the CDR3: TGTGCCAGCAGTTACTCGAGTCTAGCGAGAGGAAACCAAGAGACCCAGTACTTC.

This clonotype was recorded many times. CDR3 region: CASSLGLAGGSDTQYF. The CDR3 region has the DNA TGTGCCAGCAGCTTGGGGTTAGCGGGGGGATCTGATACGCAGTATTTT. V usage is TRBV11-2 and J usage is TRBJ2-3, with 10 bases lining up with TRBD2. The germline V gene encodes CDR1 SGHAT and CDR2 FQNNGV. The CDR3 runs 16 residues. The ends lost 3 bases at V and 6 bases at J; junction bases unmatched: 9. Supplemented by reference TRBV11-2 and TRBJ2-3, the full variable domain reads EAGVAQSPRYKIIEKRQSVAFWCNPISGHATLYWYQQILGQGPKLLIQFQNNGVVDDSQLPKDRFSAERLKGVDSTLKIQPAKLEDSAVYLCASSLGLAGGSDTQYFGPGTRLTVL.

This clonotype was found a few times. CDR3 bases: TGTGCCAGCAGCGTAGGGGTGTGGGAAACGAACTATGGCTACACCTTC. Translated: CASSVGVWETNYGYTF. The rearrangement links TRBV9 to TRBJ1-2; D uncertain. Germline CDR1 and CDR2: SGDLS and YYNGEE. CDR3 length: 16 residues. V lost 0 bases, J lost 2 bases, and 14 bases lay in between. Supplemented by reference TRBV9 and TRBJ1-2, the full variable domain reads DSGVTQTPKHLITATGQRVTLRCSPRSGDLSVYWYQQSLDQGLQFLIQYYNGEERAKGNILERFSAQQFPDLHSELNLSSLELGDSALYFCASSVGVWETNYGYTFGSGTRLTVV.

This clonotype was counted ten times or more. The genes are TRBV20-1 and TRBJ2-7, with 11 nucleotides matching TRBD2. The V gene end was trimmed by 0 bases and the J gene end by 0 bases; junction bases not matched to a gene: 1. The CDR3 loop spans 15 amino acids. The germline gives CDR1 DFQATT, CDR2 SNEGSKA (reference sequence). CDR3 region: CSARDTSGSSYEQYF. CDR3 nucleotides: TGCAGTGCTAGAGATACTAGCGGGAGCTCCTACGAGCAGTACTTC.

A few counts support this clonotype. This chain links TRBV6-2 or TRBV6-3 with TRBJ2-1; TRBD1 is a possible D gene (5 bases). The CDR3 loop spans 14 amino acids. Trimming took 6 bases from V and 3 from J, leaving 12 bases between them. CDR1 MNHEY and CDR2 SVGEGT come from the germline V gene. CDR3 protein: CASRPDTGYNEQFF. CDR3 in DNA: TGTGCCAGCAGGCCCGACACAGGCTACAATGAGCAGTTCTTC.

The chain links TRBV7-2 to TRBJ1-2; unclear D gene. The CDR3 length is 12 residues. Germline V CDR1 and CDR2: SGHTA, FQGNSA. Trimming cost V 1 base and J 3 bases, with 3 bases left between them. CDR3 bases: TGTGCCAGCAGCTTAGTCTACTATGGCTACACCTTC. This codes for CASSLVYYGYTF.

With respect to this clonotype: A much larger clone lies a single base off, so this may be a read error. The chain employs TRBV4-1 and TRBJ2-1, with TRBD2 matching over 9 bases. The CDR3 spans 16 residues. Germline loops: CDR1 MGHRA, CDR2 YSYEKL. Germline trimming cut 2 bases from V and 5 bases from J; bases unmatched to any gene: 7. In DNA, the CDR3 is TGCGCCAGCAGCCAAACCGGGACTAGCAGACACAATGAGCAGTTCTTC. It is translated as CASSQTGTSRHNEQFF.

There are a few counts of this clonotype. V and J are TRBV5-8 and TRBJ2-3; 7 nucleotides align to TRBD2. With V trimmed by 2 bases and J by 4 bases, 7 bases remained unmatched. This CDR3 region has 15 residues. Germline V gene sequence: CDR1 SGHTS, CDR2 YDEGEE. The CDR3 DNA sequence: TGTGCCAGCAGCTTATATGGTAGCGGGTCAGATACGCAGTATTTT. It specifies CASSLYGSGSDTQYF. Using reference TRBV5-8 and TRBJ2-3 for the parts outside the CDR3, the full variable domain is EAGVTQSPTHLIKTRGQQATLRCSPISGHTSVYWYQQALGLGLQFLLWYDEGEERNRGNFPPRFSGRQFPNYSSELNVNALELEDSALYLCASSLYGSGSDTQYFGPGTRLTVL.

This clonotype was observed a handful of times. J is TRBJ2-3 and V is TRBV28, with a weak D call TRBD1 (7 bases). The CDR3 consists of 16 residues. Trimming took 5 bases from V and 4 from J, leaving 19 bases between them. Germline CDR1 and CDR2: MDHEN and SYDVKM. The CDR3 is CASSPPGRQGADTQYF. The DNA of the CDR3 is TGTGCCAGCAGTCCGCCGGGGAGGCAGGGGGCAGATACGCAGTATTTT. The full variable domain, its missing parts supplied by reference TRBV28 and TRBJ2-3, is DVKVTQSSRYLVKRTGEKVFLECVQDMDHENMFWYRQDPGLGLRLIYFSYDVKMKEKGDIPEGYSVSREKKERFSLILESASTNQTSMYLCASSPPGRQGADTQYFGPGTRLTVL.

This rearrangement joins TRBV18 to TRBJ2-4; 10 nucleotides line up with TRBD1. Germline-derived CDR1 and CDR2 are KGHSH and LQKENI. V dropped 3 bases and J dropped 7; count of bases not matched to a gene: 12. This CDR3 region has 17 residues. The CDR3 bases are TGTGCCAGCTCACCCACGGGGACAGGGGAGCGCAGGAACATTCAGTACTTC. This codes for CASSPTGTGERRNIQYF. Drawing the rest from reference TRBV18 and TRBJ2-4, the complete variable domain is NAGVMQNPRHLVRRRGQEARLRCSPMKGHSHVYWYRQLPEEGLKFMVYLQKENIIDESGMPKERFSAEFPKEGPSILRIQQVVRGDSAAYFCASSPTGTGERRNIQYFGAGTRLSVL.

This chain joins TRBV5-1 and TRBJ2-7, with D tentatively TRBD1 or TRBD2 (5 bases each). Germline-derived CDR1 and CDR2 are SGHRS and YFSETQ. V lost 4 bases, J lost 2 bases, and 13 bases lay in between. CDR3 length: 14 amino acids. CDR3 bases: TGCGCCAGCAGCCCGGGACGCGAACCCTACGAGCAGTACTTC. It yields the protein CASSPGREPYEQYF.

The chain recombines TRBV5-1 with TRBJ2-1, with D possibly being TRBD1 (6 bases). The V end lost 3 bases, the J end lost 5 bases, and 18 bases lay between the germline ends. Germline values: CDR1 SGHRS, CDR2 YFSETQ. The length of the CDR3 is 16 residues. CDR3 protein: CASSSQGLSRNNEQFF. In DNA form, the CDR3 reads TGCGCCAGCAGCTCACAGGGTTTGAGTAGGAACAATGAGCAGTTCTTC.

This rearrangement joins TRBV3-1 to TRBJ2-1; D remains ambiguous. V was clipped by 4 bases and J by 0 bases, with 13 bases between them. The germline V gene has CDR1 LGHDT and CDR2 YNNKEL (reference sequence). This CDR3 spans 16 amino acids. The DNA for the CDR3 is TGTGCCAGCAGCCCCCTTTGGGCCCGCTCCTACAATGAGCAGTTCTTC. Translated, it gives CASSPLWARSYNEQFF.

V and J are TRBV6-2 or TRBV6-3 and TRBJ2-1, with D uncertain. CDR1 MNHEY and CDR2 SVGEGT come from the germline V gene. The CDR3 is 12 residues long. The V gene lost 2 bases and the J gene lost 7 bases, with 6 bases spanning the gap. The CDR3, as DNA: TGTGCCAGCAGTTACAAGAGGAATGAGCAGTTCTTC. This encodes CASSYKRNEQFF.

This rearrangement joins TRBV20-1 to TRBJ2-6, with 8 bases lining up with TRBD1. The CDR3 contains 16 residues. Germline V CDR1 and CDR2: DFQATT, SNEGSKA (reference sequence). With 3 bases clipped from V and 0 bases from J, the junction kept 4 bases outside the gene matches. The CDR3 region has the DNA TGCAGTGCTAGGGACAGGGCCCGCTCTGGGGCCAACGTCCTGACTTTC. Translated, it gives CSARDRARSGANVLTF.

This clonotype was observed a handful of times. The genes are TRBV28 and TRBJ2-1; the match to TRBD2 covers 12 bases. Germline V gene sequence: CDR1 MDHEN, CDR2 SYDVKM. The trim removed 5 bases at V and 9 bases at J, leaving 8 bases unmatched. This CDR3 is 15 amino acids long. The CDR3 here is CASSRGLAGVLEQFF. The DNA of the CDR3 is TGTGCCAGCAGTCGGGGACTAGCGGGTGTTCTTGAGCAGTTCTTC.

J is TRBJ2-1 and V is TRBV2, with TRBD2 matching over 7 bases. Looked up from germline, CDR1 is SNHLY and CDR2 is FYNNEI. After removal of 4 bases from V and 0 bases from J, the junction contained 9 bases not matched to a gene. The CDR3 covers 17 residues. The CDR3 sequence: CASSAGGRASSYNEQFF. CDR3 coding DNA: TGTGCCAGCAGTGCGGGAGGAAGGGCTAGCTCCTACAATGAGCAGTTCTTC.

This clonotype occurred many times. V gene TRBV7-9 combines with J gene TRBJ2-5; possible D gene TRBD1, 5 bases. The CDR3 has 14 residues. The V end was cut by 5 bases, the J end by 7 bases, with 17 bases between. Per the germline V gene, CDR1 is SEHNR and CDR2 is FQNEAQ (reference sequence). This CDR3 is CASSPDGSQGTQYF. The CDR3 DNA reads as TGTGCCAGCAGCCCAGACGGGTCCCAGGGGACCCAGTACTTC.

This clonotype was found once. CDR3 amino acids: CSAVARGTGELFF. DNA of the CDR3: TGCAGTGCTGTAGCCCGAGGCACCGGGGAGCTGTTTTTT. The V call is TRBV20-1, the J call TRBJ2-2; D not resolved. The V gene's germline CDR1 is DFQATT and CDR2 SNEGSKA (reference sequence). Deletions cut 5 bases from V and 4 bases from J, with 11 bases between. The CDR3 spans 13 residues.

This clonotype was observed a few times. The chain carries TRBV28 and TRBJ2-5; 10 bases map to TRBD1. The CDR3 contains 17 residues. Germline CDR1 is MDHEN and CDR2 is SYDVKM. With V trimmed by 8 bases and J by 2 bases, 14 bases remained unmatched. As DNA, the CDR3 is TGTGCCAGCTCTCTTTTGGGATTGGGACAGGGGCAAGAGACCCAGTACTTC. Its translation: CASSLLGLGQGQETQYF.

This clonotype has more than one count but fewer than ten. The chain combines TRBV20-1 with TRBJ2-3, with D unresolved. The CDR3 has 13 residues. The germline V gene has CDR1 DFQATT and CDR2 SNEGSKA (reference sequence). Trimming shortened V by 5 bases and J by 2 bases, and 11 bases separated the two germline ends. CDR3 in DNA: TGCAGTGCTTTTCGGCAAAACACAGATACGCAGTATTTT. It is translated as CSAFRQNTDTQYF.

This rearrangement joins TRBV7-2 to TRBJ2-1; no definite D call. The CDR3 length is 11 residues. V lost 2 bases and J 15 bases, leaving 11 bases between the germline ends. Per the germline V gene, CDR1 is SGHTA and CDR2 is FQGNSA. The CDR3 here is CASSLLGSWFF. CDR3 sequence (DNA): TGTGCCAGCAGCTTATTGGGCAGCTGGTTCTTC.

V is TRBV28 and J is TRBJ2-5; 7 nucleotides match TRBD1. J gave up 11 bases and V 6 bases, and 9 bases lay outside the gene matches. Germline CDR1 and CDR2: MDHEN and SYDVKM. This CDR3 is built from 12 residues. CDR3 coding DNA: TGTGCCAGCAGGGGACAGACCTACGGGCAGTACTTC. Translated: CASRGQTYGQYF.

The chain has TRBV29-1 and TRBJ1-1; 7 bases fit TRBD1. CDR3 length: 14 amino acids. Germline loops: CDR1 SQVTM, CDR2 ANQGSEA. Trimming at V came to 6 bases and at J to 1 base, leaving 8 bases not matched to a gene. The CDR3 sequence is CSVAGRDRNTEAFF. Here the CDR3 DNA reads TGCAGCGTCGCAGGAAGGGACAGGAACACTGAAGCTTTCTTT.

The gene calls are TRBV4-1 and TRBJ2-1, with 9 bases fitting TRBD2. This CDR3 is 18 amino acids long. Germline CDR1 MGHRA, CDR2 YSYEKL. V lost 3 bases, J lost 8 bases, and 17 bases stayed unmatched. The DNA for the CDR3 is TGCGCCAGCAGCCACAAGTCTCCGGGACTAGCACCCTCGGATGAGCAGTTCTTC. Translated: CASSHKSPGLAPSDEQFF.

The chain joins TRBV20-1 to TRBJ2-7; a weak D match, TRBD1 (6 bases). V gave up 6 bases and J gave up 3 bases, with 18 bases separating them. Germline values: CDR1 DFQATT, CDR2 SNEGSKA (reference sequence). This CDR3 region has 14 residues. CDR3 loop: CSAPGSGTHYEQYF. Written as DNA, the CDR3 is TGCAGTGCCCCTGGATCCGGGACACACTACGAGCAGTACTTC.